The sequence of this T cell receptor beta chain was determined in a study of cytomegalovirus exposure and HLA in healthy donors. Whole-study results and caveats: A few CMV-associated chains were confirmed in vitro to be specific for CMV antigens. Clonal expansion, a later analysis showed, was greater in HLA-associated TCR beta chains than in equally common others.

PCR involved 60 Vbeta and 13 Jbeta primers. Libraries were prepared by immunoSEQ multiplex PCR; TCRdb keeps only in-frame clonotypes and omits some of them. The table has about 150,000 clones, roughly 74% seen once. The germline gives CDR1 WNHNN, CDR2 SYGVQD (reference sequence). There are 17 residues in the CDR3. Trimming took off 3 bases at V and 0 bases at J, with 14 bases between the two ends. Turning to this clone: Its antigen is still unknown.

The sequence came from a man aged 18 to 29 in good health and CMV-seronegative. Sequences were obtained from PBMCs. V is TRBV10-1 and J is TRBJ2-2; a weak D match, TRBD1 (5 bases). The CDR3 region has the DNA TGCGCCAGCAGTGACCCATCATCCAGGGCGAACACCGGGGAGCTGTTTTTT. The encoded protein is CASSDPSSRANTGELFF.